This T cell receptor (beta chain) derives from a study of T cell changes during pregnancy in multiple sclerosis. Libraries were prepared by immunoSEQ multiplex PCR; TCRdb keeps only in-frame clonotypes and omits some of them. The table has 45,000 to 60,000 clones, 85% to 95% seen once. Trimming took off 6 bases at V and 3 bases at J, with 12 bases between the two ends. The CDR3 totals 13 residues. Germline CDR1 MNHNS, CDR2 SASEGT. Sample: CD4+ T cells from peripheral blood mononuclear cells, taken in the third trimester of pregnancy. The TCR originated in a female donor with multiple sclerosis, enrolled in a pregnancy study. The chain has TRBV6-1 and TRBJ2-7; D is possibly TRBD1 (6 bases). This CDR3 is CASRTGTYYEQYF. The CDR3 region has the DNA TGTGCCAGCAGGACAGGAACCTACTACGAGCAGTACTTC.